Listed here are 21 T cell receptor beta chains from one sample, sequenced in a study. TCRdb reanalysed the RT-PCR reads using MiXCR and keeps one entry per CDR3 protein. The data contain 650,000 to 800,000 distinct CDR3 sequences, approximately 15% of them singletons. The sample was memory CD4+ T cells from blood. All receptors come from a female donor in good health, serving as a healthy control.

V gene TRBV20-1 combines with J gene TRBJ2-1, with D perhaps matching TRBD1 (6 bases). Germline loops: CDR1 DFQATT, CDR2 SNEGSKA (reference sequence). Trimming cost V 5 bases and J 4 bases, with 21 bases left between them. The CDR3 contains 16 residues. CDR3 nucleotides: TGCAGTGCTGGGCTGGGGGCTAGCCTACTTTACAATGAGCAGTTCTTC. Its protein product is CSAGLGASLLYNEQFF.

The rearrangement joins TRBV7-9 to TRBJ1-6, with 10 bases that match TRBD1. The CDR3 extends over 13 amino acids. The V and J ends lost 10 bases and 15 bases, in that order; junction bases with no gene match: 12. Germline assignment: CDR1 SEHNR and CDR2 FQNEAQ (reference sequence). CDR3: CATGTGERAVLHF. In DNA, the CDR3 is TGTGCCACTGGGACAGGGGAACGAGCCGTCCTCCACTTT.

V is TRBV10-3 and J is TRBJ1-2; D unresolved. The V end was cut by 3 bases, the J end by 6 bases, with 17 bases between. Looked up from germline, CDR1 is ENHRY and CDR2 is SYGVKD. CDR3 length: 15 residues. CDR3 amino acids: CAISDLSFGENGYTF. The CDR3 DNA reads TGTGCCATCAGTGATCTCTCTTTCGGGGAGAATGGCTACACCTTC.

The gene calls are TRBV29-1 and TRBJ2-5; tentatively, D is TRBD1 (6 bases). The CDR3 is 13 residues long. CDR1 SQVTM and CDR2 ANQGSEA come from the germline V gene. Trimming pared 6 bases from V and 2 bases from J, leaving 13 bases between. The CDR3 DNA is TGCAGCGTAGCCTGGACAGTTCAAGAGACCCAGTACTTC. Its translation: CSVAWTVQETQYF.

This clonotype has a count of ten or more. The V and J genes are TRBV29-1 and TRBJ2-5; 11 bases fit TRBD2. With V trimmed by 7 bases and J by 11 bases, 15 bases remained unmatched. Per germline, CDR1 SQVTM and CDR2 ANQGSEA. The CDR3 has 14 residues. The CDR3 sequence is CSARLAGGPSKQYF. The CDR3 DNA reads as TGCAGCGCTCGCTTAGCGGGAGGGCCCTCTAAGCAGTACTTC.

This chain connects TRBV7-4 to TRBJ1-1; D perhaps matches TRBD1 (6 bases). Between the trimmed V and J ends, which lost 2 bases and 5 bases, there was a span of 30 bases. The CDR3 consists of 20 residues. Germline lookup yields CDR1 SGHVT and CDR2 SQSDAQ. CDR3 protein: CASSLMGAGQYGSPKTEAFF. Written as DNA, the CDR3 is TGTGCCAGCAGCTTAATGGGGGCGGGGCAGTATGGTTCACCTAAGACTGAAGCTTTCTTT.

J is TRBJ2-1 and V is TRBV11-2; 7 nucleotides align to TRBD1. This CDR3 is built from 16 residues. From germline, CDR1 is SGHAT and CDR2 FQNNGV. V lost 5 bases, J lost 4 bases, and 11 bases stayed unmatched. CDR3 loop: CASSPYRGEVYNEQFF. CDR3 nucleotide sequence: TGTGCCAGCAGCCCTTACAGGGGCGAGGTATACAATGAGCAGTTCTTC.

V usage is TRBV6-1 and J usage is TRBJ1-2; perhaps TRBD1 as D (5 bases). Per germline, CDR1 MNHNS and CDR2 SASEGT. The V end was cut by 6 bases, the J end by 4 bases, with 12 bases between. The CDR3 runs to 13 residues. The CDR3 DNA follows: TGTGCCAGCAGACCAACAGGACTCTATGGCTACACCTTC. Its protein product is CASRPTGLYGYTF.

This chain links TRBV6-6 with TRBJ2-3; a weak D match, TRBD2 (5 bases). In germline, CDR1 is MNHNY, CDR2 SVGAGI (reference sequence). CDR3 length: 14 amino acids. Trimming took 5 bases from V and 8 from J, leaving 17 bases between them. CDR3 residues: CASSGNEGRVTQYF. The CDR3, as DNA: TGTGCCAGCAGTGGGAACGAGGGCCGGGTTACGCAGTATTTT.

This clonotype was recorded a few times. The chain carries TRBV5-1 and TRBJ1-2; maybe TRBD1 (5 bases). Trimming removed 7 bases from V and 5 bases from J, with 18 bases in between. The CDR3 sequence is 14 residues long. Germline V gene data show CDR1 as SGHRS and CDR2 as YFSETQ. CDR3 protein: CASRLGQDGYGYTF. CDR3 sequence (DNA): TGCGCCAGCCGCCTGGGGCAGGACGGGTATGGCTACACCTTC.

This chain uses TRBV5-1 with TRBJ2-5, with 7 bases matching TRBD1. This CDR3 has 14 amino acids. V lost 2 bases and J lost 5; bases outside the gene matches: 6. Germline V gene sequence: CDR1 SGHRS, CDR2 YFSETQ. The CDR3 region is CASSLTGAAETQYF. The CDR3 DNA is TGCGCCAGCAGCTTAACAGGGGCGGCGGAGACCCAGTACTTC.

The table lists this clonotype with many counts. V usage is TRBV5-1 and J usage is TRBJ2-1; 9 nucleotides line up with TRBD2. Germline assignment: CDR1 SGHRS and CDR2 YFSETQ. After removal of 4 bases from V and 8 bases from J, the junction contained 10 bases not matched to a gene. CDR3 length: 15 residues. The CDR3 DNA reads TGCGCCAGCAGCCCGGGACTAGCACTTTTCGATGAGCAGTTCTTC. It codes for CASSPGLALFDEQFF.

This clonotype was seen at least ten times. The chain joins TRBV6-5 to TRBJ2-1; TRBD2 matches at 12 bases. Germline CDR1 is MNHEY and CDR2 is SVGAGI. This CDR3 region has 16 residues. With V trimmed by 0 bases and J by 8 bases, 5 bases remained unmatched. Here the CDR3 reads CASSYSLAGGIYEQFF. CDR3 in DNA: TGTGCCAGCAGTTACTCGCTAGCGGGAGGGATCTATGAGCAGTTCTTC.

This clonotype came up many times. The V call is TRBV29-1, the J call TRBJ2-3, with TRBD2 matching 16 bases. Germline loops: CDR1 SQVTM, CDR2 ANQGSEA. This CDR3 contains 14 residues. The V segment lost 7 bases and the J segment 4 bases; nucleotides outside the gene matches: 2. The CDR3 region is CSAGTSGRADTQYF. The CDR3 nucleotides read TGCAGCGCTGGGACTAGCGGGAGGGCAGATACGCAGTATTTT.

This clonotype has ten or more counts. This sequence joins TRBV29-1 and TRBJ2-7, with 9 bases matching TRBD1. Germline assignment: CDR1 SQVTM and CDR2 ANQGSEA. The junction had 8 bases not matched to a gene; V was cut back by 4 bases and J by 7 bases. The CDR3 runs 13 residues. The DNA for the CDR3 is TGCAGCGTTGGATGGGACAGGGCTCAGGAGCAGTACTTC. The encoded protein is CSVGWDRAQEQYF.

The table lists this clonotype with a few counts. This chain joins TRBV6-7 and TRBJ1-2, with unresolved D. TRBV6-7 is given ORF status, its function remaining uncertain. V was cut by 5 bases and J by 1 base, with 17 bases left in between. This CDR3 comprises 16 residues. CDR3 sequence (DNA): TGTGCCAGCAGTCCCGGACCCGAGGGTTGTAACTATGGCTACACCTTC. Translation: CASSPGPEGCNYGYTF.

This clonotype was detected only a few times. The J gene is TRBJ1-6, the V gene TRBV6-2 or TRBV6-3, with 10 bases fitting TRBD1. Germline CDR1 is MNHEY and CDR2 is SVGEGT. The V gene end was trimmed by 3 bases and the J gene end by 7 bases; junction bases not matched to a gene: 3. This CDR3 is built from 15 residues. The CDR3 is CASSYQTGGNSPLHF. The CDR3 DNA follows: TGTGCCAGCAGTTATCAGACAGGGGGCAATTCACCCCTCCACTTT.

This clonotype was counted many times. The rearrangement uses TRBV6-2 or TRBV6-3 and TRBJ2-4, with D perhaps assigned TRBD1 or TRBD2 (5 bases each). This CDR3 has 15 residues. The germline V gene encodes CDR1 MNHEY and CDR2 SVGEGT. The germline V and J ends were trimmed by 0 bases and 8 bases, with 14 bases remaining between them. DNA for the CDR3: TGTGCCAGCAGTTACTCGGGGGTCGGAAGAGACATTCAGTACTTC. It yields the protein CASSYSGVGRDIQYF.

This clonotype was found many times. This chain links TRBV29-1 with TRBJ2-3; D is unclear. Germline assignment: CDR1 SQVTM and CDR2 ANQGSEA. The CDR3 runs to 13 residues. V was pared by 3 bases and J by 3 bases, with 10 bases between. Here the CDR3 DNA reads TGCAGCGTTGAGTTAAGTGGGACAGATACGCAGTATTTT. Translation gives CSVELSGTDTQYF.

This clonotype was picked up many times. The chain has TRBV12-3 or TRBV12-4 and TRBJ1-2, with D perhaps TRBD1 (5 bases). The V gene lost 1 base and the J gene lost 8 bases, with 14 bases spanning the gap. The CDR3 is made up of 14 amino acids. CDR3 nucleotides: TGTGCCAGCAGTTTAGGCGGGGCCCCGGGGGGCTACACCTTC. It specifies CASSLGGAPGGYTF.

This clonotype has a handful of counts. This chain links TRBV4-3 with TRBJ2-2, with a weak D call TRBD1 (7 bases). V lost 4 bases and J lost 4, with 13 bases in between. Per the germline V gene, CDR1 is LGHNA and CDR2 is YSLEER. The CDR3 loop spans 15 amino acids. Written as DNA, the CDR3 is TGCGCCAGCAGCCGACGCAGGGGGGCCACCGGGGAGCTGTTTTTT. This translates into CASSRRRGATGELFF.